A selection of T cell receptor beta chains follows, all from one sample in a study of blood T cells in healthy people across ages. One entry per CDR3 protein, called by TCRdb with MiXCR from the 5' RACE reads. The table includes about 1.5 million distinct CDR3 sequences, approximately 42% detected once. Sequenced material: blood. The source is a woman younger than 30 in good health. The CDR3 runs from the conserved cysteine through the conserved F or W. A D gene is named only where the DNA matches it firmly. Rows may omit the clone size; those that give it use once, few, many or a size class.

size	D	V	J	DNA	CDR3
-	TRBD2	TRBV20-1	TRBJ2-3	TGCAGTGCTAGCCGACTAGCGAGGAGCACAGATACGCAGTATTTT	CSASRLARSTDTQYF
few	TRBD2	TRBV3-1	TRBJ2-1	TGTGCCAGCAGCCCCTCCCTAGGGACTAGCGGGAGACATGAGCAGTTCTTC	CASSPSLGTSGRHEQFF
few	TRBD1	TRBV7-2	TRBJ1-2	TGTGCCAGCAGCTTGAGACAGGGCCCCTATGGCTACACCTTC	CASSLRQGPYGYTF
-	TRBD2	TRBV12-3/TRBV12-4	TRBJ2-5	TGTGCCAGCAGTTTAGTAGCGGGGCTCGAGGCCCAGTACTTC	CASSLVAGLEAQYF
-	-	TRBV4-3	TRBJ1-5	TGCGCCAGCAGCCGCCTTTGGGGGGTGGAGCCCCAGCATTTT	CASSRLWGVEPQHF
-	TRBD1	TRBV3-1	TRBJ1-4	TGTGCCAGCAGCCTCCGCTACGGGACAGGGGGCTTCACTAATGAAAAACTGTTTTTT	CASSLRYGTGGFTNEKLFF
-	TRBD1	TRBV29-1	TRBJ2-3	TGCAGCGCGGACAGGGCATACACAGATACGCAGTATTTT	CSADRAYTDTQYF
-	TRBD2	TRBV7-9	TRBJ2-1	TGTGCCAGCAGCCTCTCCCCCAGCGGGAGCATGAATGAGCAGTTCTTC	CASSLSPSGSMNEQFF
few	-	TRBV2	TRBJ2-1	TGTGCCAGCACTAAGGTAGACGAGCAGTTCTTC	CASTKVDEQFF
few	-	TRBV28	TRBJ2-7	TGTGCCAGCAGGGATATGGGCCACGAGCAGTACTTC	CASRDMGHEQYF
few	-	TRBV20-1	TRBJ1-5	TGCAGTGCTAGCGAGGATTTATATAGCAATCAGCCCCAGCATTTT	CSASEDLYSNQPQHF
few	-	TRBV12-3/TRBV12-4	TRBJ1-2	TGTGCCAGCAGTTCCGGGGCGGGCGGCTATGGCTACACCTTC	CASSSGAGGYGYTF
-	-	TRBV9	TRBJ1-5	TGTGCCAGCAGCCGGGGAGGGGTCGGAAATGGCAATCAGCCCCAGCATTTT	CASSRGGVGNGNQPQHF
-	-	TRBV3-1	TRBJ2-7	TGTGCCAGCAGCGCCGTGTTGTGGAGCTCCTACGAGCAGTACTTC	CASSAVLWSSYEQYF
-	-	TRBV9	TRBJ2-1	TGTGCCAGCAGCGTCCAGCGGACCGATCAGAAAGATGAGCAGTTCTTC	CASSVQRTDQKDEQFF
-	-	TRBV4-1	TRBJ1-5	TGCGCCAGCAGCCTCCGGGACCCTGTTAATCAGCCCCAGCATTTT	CASSLRDPVNQPQHF
-	-	TRBV2	TRBJ1-2	TGTGCCAGCAGTGAACAGGGGTTGGATGGCTACACCTTC	CASSEQGLDGYTF
-	TRBD2	TRBV27	TRBJ2-1	TGTGCCAGCGGGCCCGGGACTAGCGCCAATGAGCAGTTCTTC	CASGPGTSANEQFF
-	-	TRBV12-3/TRBV12-4	TRBJ2-3	TGTGCCAGCAGGTCCACCGGGACAAGCTTCACAGATACGCAGTATTTT	CASRSTGTSFTDTQYF
-	TRBD1	TRBV6-2/TRBV6-3	TRBJ2-7	TGTGCCAGCAGTTACTTACGCTCAACAGGGGCCGAGCAGTACTTC	CASSYLRSTGAEQYF
few	TRBD2	TRBV7-2	TRBJ2-7	TGTGCCAGCAGCCTGAGGGCTAGCGGGAGTTTCGAGCAGTACTTC	CASSLRASGSFEQYF
-	-	TRBV27	TRBJ2-1	TGTGCCAGCAGTGTATCGCAGTACAATGAGCAGTTCTTC	CASSVSQYNEQFF
once	-	TRBV12-3/TRBV12-4	TRBJ2-2	TGTGCCAGCAGTTTAGAAGGACGGACCACCGGGGAGCTGTTTTTT	CASSLEGRTTGELFF